This passage covers 16 T cell receptor beta chains from one sample sequenced in a study of cytomegalovirus exposure and HLA in healthy donors (dated by TCRdb to between 2016 and 2019). The method was the immunoSEQ multiplex PCR assay. A mixture of 60 forward primers for TCR Vbeta segments and 13 reverse primers for TCR Jbeta segments was used in the multiplex PCR. TCRdb retrieved this table from immuneACCESS and kept in-frame rearrangements only. Not all clones are present; in checked studies, unresolved V genes account for under half, and no reason is known for the remainder. The sample table records approximately 95,000 clones; under 90% of these occur just once. Together, the top ten hold approximately 4% of the sample. The specimen was PBMCs. The receptors stem from a woman between 65 and 79 years old in good health and CMV-seropositive.

J is TRBJ2-1 and V is TRBV6-5; TRBD2 might be the D (5 bases). V lost 4 bases, J lost 3 bases, and 13 bases lay in between. Germline V gene sequence: CDR1 MNHEY, CDR2 SVGAGI. The CDR3 is 15 amino acids. DNA for the CDR3: TGTGCCAGCAGTTTGGGAGTAAAAGGCTACAATGAGCAGTTCTTC. Translating it yields CASSLGVKGYNEQFF.

This sequence joins TRBV7-3 and TRBJ1-1, with 9 positions matching TRBD1. CDR1 is SGHTA and CDR2 is FQGTGA in the germline V gene. V trimming: 4 bases; J trimming: 5 bases; junction bases outside the gene matches: 8. This CDR3 has 15 residues. DNA for the CDR3: TGTGCCAGCAGCTCACAAAACAGGGGGCAAACTGAAGCTTTCTTT. Translating it yields CASSSQNRGQTEAFF.

This sequence joins TRBV7-2 and TRBJ2-1; D might be TRBD2 (6 bases). The CDR3 sequence is 14 residues long. V lost 3 bases and J lost 6, with 12 bases in between. CDR1 SGHTA and CDR2 FQGNSA come from the germline V gene. Here the CDR3 reads CASSFDSGSNEQFF. In nucleotides, the CDR3 is TGTGCCAGCAGCTTCGATAGCGGATCCAATGAGCAGTTCTTC.

About this clone itself: Other DNA sequences in the sample encode the same CDR3. The chain joins TRBV4-3 to TRBJ2-1, with 9 bases fitting TRBD2. This CDR3 has 16 residues. CDR1 and CDR2 (germline): LGHNA, YSLEER. V was pared by 0 bases and J by 0 bases, with 0 bases of the junction left unmatched. The CDR3 DNA follows: TGCGCCAGCAGCCAAGAACTAGCGGGCTCCTACAATGAGCAGTTCTTC. Its protein product is CASSQELAGSYNEQFF.

The chain links TRBV27 to TRBJ2-7; 10 bases fit TRBD2. Germline V CDR1 and CDR2: MNHEY, SMNVEV (reference sequence). This CDR3 region has 16 residues. V gave up 4 bases and J gave up 1 base; unmatched junction bases: 7. The DNA for the CDR3 is TGTGCCAGCAGTTGGACGAGGACTAGCGGTTCCTACGAGCAGTACTTC. Encoded protein: CASSWTRTSGSYEQYF.

This chain connects TRBV6-1 to TRBJ1-2, with D unclear. This CDR3 contains 13 residues. Trimming stripped 2 bases from V and 8 bases from J, with 12 bases between. CDR1 and CDR2 from the germline V gene are MNHNS and SASEGT. Here the CDR3 DNA reads TGTGCCAGCAGTGAATCCCTTCTCTTCGGCTACACCTTC. Its translation: CASSESLLFGYTF.

In this sample, this clone turned up once. Other nucleotide sequences in the sample specify the same CDR3. The chain has TRBV5-1 and TRBJ2-7; 9 positions agree with TRBD1. The CDR3 covers 14 residues. CDR1 SGHRS and CDR2 YFSETQ come from the germline V gene. The junction had 1 base not matched to a gene; V was cut back by 2 bases and J by 1 base. The CDR3 DNA reads TGCGCCAGCAGCTTTGGGACAGGGTCCTACGAGCAGTACTTC. This gives the protein CASSFGTGSYEQYF.

The genes are TRBV28 and TRBJ2-7; TRBD1 is a possible D gene (6 bases). The CDR3 is made up of 14 amino acids. V lost 3 bases and J lost 2, with 11 bases in between. CDR1 and CDR2 (germline): MDHEN, SYDVKM. The CDR3 nucleotides read TGTGCCAGCAGTTTGCAGGGGTCCACCTACGAGCAGTACTTC. Translation gives CASSLQGSTYEQYF.

The chain carries TRBV14 and TRBJ2-5, with TRBD1 as a possible D gene (6 bases). The CDR3 has 13 amino acids. V dropped 8 bases and J dropped 5 bases, with 15 bases sitting between them. Per germline, CDR1 SGHDN and CDR2 FVKESK. The CDR3 coding sequence is TGTGCCAGCCGGGCCCTGGGGGCGGAGACCCAGTACTTC. It yields the protein CASRALGAETQYF.

The V gene is TRBV10-3, the J gene TRBJ2-3, with D possibly being TRBD1 (6 bases). Germline CDR1 is ENHRY and CDR2 is SYGVKD. This CDR3 spans 15 amino acids. V dropped 7 bases and J dropped 2 bases, with 16 bases sitting between them. CDR3 sequence: CAITRAQGSTDTQYF. The CDR3, as DNA: TGTGCCATCACCAGAGCCCAGGGGTCCACAGATACGCAGTATTTT.

This clone was counted only a few times. The chain is built from TRBV6-5 and TRBJ2-7; no clear D. The CDR3 runs to 14 residues. Germline loops: CDR1 MNHEY, CDR2 SVGAGI. Trimming took off 4 bases at V and 0 bases at J, with 10 bases between the two ends. DNA of the CDR3: TGTGCCAGCAGTTTGCTACTGAGCTCCTACGAGCAGTACTTC. Residues: CASSLLLSSYEQYF.

V gene TRBV19 combines with J gene TRBJ2-3, with 10 positions matching TRBD2. CDR1 is LNHDA, CDR2 SQIVND, per germline (reference sequence). The length of the CDR3 is 15 residues. With V trimmed by 8 bases and J by 2 bases, 7 bases remained unmatched. DNA for the CDR3: TGTGCCAGTGTCCGGACTAGCGGCCTCACAGATACGCAGTATTTT. Translating gives CASVRTSGLTDTQYF. Filled out from reference TRBV19 and TRBJ2-3, the complete variable domain reads DGGITQSPKYLFRKEGQNVTLSCEQNLNHDAMYWYRQDPGQGLRLIYYSQIVNDFQKGDIAEGYSVSREKKESFPLTVTSAQKNPTAFYLCASVRTSGLTDTQYFGPGTRLTVL.

This chain links TRBV5-4 with TRBJ1-1, with D uncertain. With 0 bases removed from V and 1 base from J, the gap between germline ends came to 7 bases. Per germline, CDR1 SGHNT and CDR2 YYREEE (reference sequence). There are 14 residues in the CDR3. The CDR3 region is CASSLESRNTEAFF. Written as DNA, the CDR3 is TGTGCCAGCAGCTTGGAGTCGAGGAACACTGAAGCTTTCTTT.

The rearrangement uses TRBV28 and TRBJ1-2; D remains unclear. The V and J ends lost 4 bases and 2 bases respectively, with 14 bases between them. CDR1 and CDR2 from the germline V gene are MDHEN and SYDVKM. The CDR3 consists of 15 residues. CDR3 loop: CASSSSAERNYGYTF. The CDR3 nucleotides are TGTGCCAGCAGTTCAAGCGCAGAGAGAAACTATGGCTACACCTTC.

The J gene is TRBJ2-4, the V gene TRBV7-2; 11 bases are shared with TRBD2. Germline-derived CDR1 and CDR2 are SGHTA and FQGNSA. The length of the CDR3 is 17 residues. With V trimmed by 1 base and J by 7 bases, 9 bases remained unmatched. The CDR3 sequence is CASSLEGTSGSRNIQYF. In DNA form, the CDR3 reads TGTGCCAGCAGCTTAGAAGGTACTAGCGGGAGTCGGAACATTCAGTACTTC.

The chain employs TRBV7-8 and TRBJ1-1, with D hard to call. The V gene lost 3 bases and the J gene lost 4 bases, with 15 bases spanning the gap. Germline V gives CDR1 SGHVS, CDR2 FQNEAQ. The length of the CDR3 is 15 residues. CDR3: CASSLDEGLTTEAFF. The CDR3 coding sequence is TGTGCCAGCAGCTTGGATGAGGGTTTGACCACTGAAGCTTTCTTT.